The clone carrying this T cell receptor (beta chain) was seen many times. Its antigen is still unknown. The germline V gene has CDR1 SGHTA and CDR2 FQGNSA. The CDR3 covers 15 residues. The trim removed 0 bases at V and 6 bases at J, leaving 0 bases unmatched. These data come from a study of T-cell reconstitution after alpha-beta-depleted transplantation in children. Overall study results and limits: Reported findings indicate that, about two months after transplant, alpha-beta T cells came from several hundred expanded clones, which were derived from non-depleted graft cells. Some patients' high day-60 TCRbeta diversity was attributed to recipient cells surviving conditioning. T cells produced anew were the main source of T-cell counts and diversity one year after transplant.

For TCRbeta, the library was prepared with unique molecular identifiers. Each CDR3 protein gets one entry after TCRdb re-called the PCR reads with MiXCR. The sample has a few hundred thousand distinct CDR3 sequences, about 9.5% seen once. The chain carries TRBV7-2 and TRBJ1-6; 9 bases are shared with TRBD1. The sequence was collected from a boy under three years old with acute myeloid leukemia, due to receive a stem cell transplant. The specimen comprised PBMCs, sampled before TCRalphabeta/CD19-depleted stem cell transplant. The CDR3 protein is CASSLAGQGNSPLHF. The DNA for the CDR3 is TGTGCCAGCAGCTTAGCGGGACAGGGTAATTCACCCCTCCACTTT.